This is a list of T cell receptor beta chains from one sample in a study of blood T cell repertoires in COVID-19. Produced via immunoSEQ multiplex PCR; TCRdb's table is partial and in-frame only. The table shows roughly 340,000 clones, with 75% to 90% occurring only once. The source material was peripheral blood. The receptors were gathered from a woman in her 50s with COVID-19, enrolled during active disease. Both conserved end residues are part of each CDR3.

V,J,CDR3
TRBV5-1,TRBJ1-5,CASSPGQLAGGPQHF
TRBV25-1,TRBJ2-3,CASSGSRSISTDTQYF
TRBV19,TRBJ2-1,CASSIIRGGGYNEQFF
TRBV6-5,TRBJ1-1,CASSHDRGLNTEAFF
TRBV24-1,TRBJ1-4,CATSDPSGGDEKLFF
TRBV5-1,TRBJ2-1,CASSAGLATYNEQFF
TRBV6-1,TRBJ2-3,CASSEWSSGTTDTQYF
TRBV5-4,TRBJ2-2,CASSSWGLAGVTGELFF
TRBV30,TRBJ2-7,CAWSVRSPPNEQYF
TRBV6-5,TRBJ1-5,CASSRGGAQPQHF
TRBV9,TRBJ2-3,CASSGTSGGTQYF
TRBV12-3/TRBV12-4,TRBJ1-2,CASSQDRVGYTF
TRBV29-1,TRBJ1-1,CSVETGYEGNTEAFF
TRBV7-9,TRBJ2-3,CASSQDRGRGYTQYF
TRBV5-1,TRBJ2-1,CASGAGQSYNEQFF
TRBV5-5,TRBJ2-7,CASSTQLRAGSYEQYF
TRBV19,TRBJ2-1,CASSMVGDGYNEQFF
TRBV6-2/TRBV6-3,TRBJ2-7,CASSLQGTVSYEQYF
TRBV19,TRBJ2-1,CASSLSSGSGEQFF
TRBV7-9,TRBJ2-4,CASSPTGGQNIQYF
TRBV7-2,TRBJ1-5,CASRSTGTGDNQPQHF
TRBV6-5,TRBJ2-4,CASSYSTGLTIQYF
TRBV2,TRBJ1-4,CASSYREANEKLFF
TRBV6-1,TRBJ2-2,CASSERRTNTGELFF
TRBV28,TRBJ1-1,CASSQGAEGNTEAFF
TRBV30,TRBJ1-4,CAWRIRTANEKLFF
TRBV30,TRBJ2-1,CAWSVMAGGANNEQFF
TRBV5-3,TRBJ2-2,CARSPTKTSGRASNTGELFF
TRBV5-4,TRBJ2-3,CASSWGQGTDTQYF
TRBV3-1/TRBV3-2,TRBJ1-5,CASSPGTGRPLNQPQHF
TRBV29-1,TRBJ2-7,CSADSGTGGFYEQYF
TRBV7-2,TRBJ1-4,CASSLDRGRFEKLFF
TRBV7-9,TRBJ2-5,CASSSRGQEQETQYF
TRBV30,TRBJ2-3,CASGAGNPTDTQYF
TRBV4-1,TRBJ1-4,CASSQLGQGPNEKLFF
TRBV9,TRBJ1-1,CASSVGASQNTEAFF
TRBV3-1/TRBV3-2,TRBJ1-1,CASRTGSTGTEAFF
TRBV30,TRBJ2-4,CAWGTSAKNIQYF
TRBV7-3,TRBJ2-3,CASSRMGLNTDTQYF
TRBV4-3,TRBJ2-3,CASSQQSTDTQYF
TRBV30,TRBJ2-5,CAWSVPGIETQYF
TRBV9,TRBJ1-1,CASSLGTGKKNTEAFF
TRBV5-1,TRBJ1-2,CASSLAGGTNYGYTF
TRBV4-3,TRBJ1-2,CASSQGQGAANYGYTF
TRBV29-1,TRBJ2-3,CSVVRSTDTQYF
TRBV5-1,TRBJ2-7,CASSRTYTGATYEQYF
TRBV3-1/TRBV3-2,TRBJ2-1,CASSRSAGAVYNEQFF
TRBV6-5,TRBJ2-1,CASSLGQVSYNEQFF
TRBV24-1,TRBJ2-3,CATSRGLSTDTQYF
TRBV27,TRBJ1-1,CASARTVSVNTEAFF
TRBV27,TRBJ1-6,CASSSPDRDGIGSPLHF
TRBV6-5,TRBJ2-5,CASRDPGKTQYF
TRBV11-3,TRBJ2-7,CASSLGRGLHYEQYF
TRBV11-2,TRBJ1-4,CASSAWGGNNEKLFF
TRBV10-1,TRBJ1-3,CARTDRASGNTIYF